Listed below are T cell receptor beta chains from one sample, sequenced in a study of spatial heterogeneity in lung cancer. TCRdb reanalysed the 5' RACE reads using MiXCR and keeps one entry per CDR3 protein. The table includes around 110,000 distinct CDR3 sequences, 9% to 15% detected once. The sequencing here drew on PBMCs, taken at follow-up. The origin of the receptors is a male donor with early-stage non-small cell lung cancer. Both conserved end residues are part of each CDR3. The order of the fields is D gene, clone size, V gene, J gene, CDR3 DNA, CDR3 protein. A D gene is named only where the DNA matches it firmly. The size field is filled for only some rows; it gives once, few, many or a size class.

d_call: -; clone_size: -; v_call: TRBV5-8; j_call: TRBJ1-6; cdr3_nt: TGTGCCAGCAGCTCAAACCCATTCTTCTCCAACACCCTCCACTTT; cdr3_aa: CASSSNPFFSNTLHF
d_call: -; clone_size: many; v_call: TRBV29-1; j_call: TRBJ2-3; cdr3_nt: TGCAGCGTTGTCCAACAGAGCACAGATACGCAGTATTTT; cdr3_aa: CSVVQQSTDTQYF
d_call: -; clone_size: few; v_call: TRBV10-2; j_call: TRBJ2-1; cdr3_nt: TGCGCCAGCAGTGAGGGGACTCTCCTGTTCTTC; cdr3_aa: CASSEGTLLFF
d_call: -; clone_size: few; v_call: TRBV5-1; j_call: TRBJ2-3; cdr3_nt: TGCGCCAGCAGCTTGGAGGAAGATACGCAGTATTTT; cdr3_aa: CASSLEEDTQYF
d_call: TRBD2; clone_size: few; v_call: TRBV2; j_call: TRBJ2-1; cdr3_nt: TGTGCCAGCGGACTAGTTTCCAATGAGCAGTTCTTC; cdr3_aa: CASGLVSNEQFF
d_call: -; clone_size: few; v_call: TRBV5-6; j_call: TRBJ2-3; cdr3_nt: TGTGCCAGCAGCCGCCCCGATGATACGCAGTATTTT; cdr3_aa: CASSRPDDTQYF
d_call: -; clone_size: many; v_call: TRBV6-5; j_call: TRBJ2-5; cdr3_nt: TGTGCCAGCAGCCCCGGGCAGGGTCTGACCCAGTACTTC; cdr3_aa: CASSPGQGLTQYF
d_call: -; clone_size: few; v_call: TRBV29-1; j_call: TRBJ1-4; cdr3_nt: TGCAGCGTTTCCCCGTCCCGGGGGGGAAATGAAAAACTGTTTTTT; cdr3_aa: CSVSPSRGGNEKLFF
d_call: -; clone_size: many; v_call: TRBV7-2; j_call: TRBJ2-5; cdr3_nt: TGTGCCAGCAGCTTAGTCCACGGCGGGGCCCAGTACTTC; cdr3_aa: CASSLVHGGAQYF
d_call: -; clone_size: few; v_call: TRBV2; j_call: TRBJ1-1; cdr3_nt: TGTGCCAGCAGTGCCCTTCCTGGTACTGAAGCTTTCTTT; cdr3_aa: CASSALPGTEAFF
d_call: -; clone_size: -; v_call: TRBV18; j_call: TRBJ1-5; cdr3_nt: TGTGCCAGCTCACCGAGTCAAGATCAGCCCCAGCATTTT; cdr3_aa: CASSPSQDQPQHF
d_call: -; clone_size: -; v_call: TRBV28; j_call: TRBJ2-3; cdr3_nt: TGTGCCAGCAGTTTGCTTCTCCGACTCACAGATACGCAGTATTTT; cdr3_aa: CASSLLLRLTDTQYF
d_call: -; clone_size: many; v_call: TRBV5-1; j_call: TRBJ2-5; cdr3_nt: TGCGCCAGCAGCTTTGCGAGTGGACAAGAGACCCAGTACTTC; cdr3_aa: CASSFASGQETQYF
d_call: TRBD1; clone_size: few; v_call: TRBV6-6; j_call: TRBJ1-1; cdr3_nt: TGTGCCAGCATTACGACAGGGATAGACACTGAAGCTTTCTTT; cdr3_aa: CASITTGIDTEAFF
d_call: -; clone_size: few; v_call: TRBV20-1; j_call: TRBJ1-3; cdr3_nt: TGCAGTGCTAGTAAGGGGGACTCTGGAAACACCATATATTTT; cdr3_aa: CSASKGDSGNTIYF
d_call: -; clone_size: -; v_call: TRBV20-1; j_call: TRBJ2-7; cdr3_nt: TGCAGTGCTTCCAGGGCAGCCGTCTACGAGCAGTACTTC; cdr3_aa: CSASRAAVYEQYF
d_call: -; clone_size: -; v_call: TRBV25-1; j_call: TRBJ1-3; cdr3_nt: TGTGCCACCAGAACCGCCTCTGGAAACACCATATATTTT; cdr3_aa: CATRTASGNTIYF
d_call: -; clone_size: -; v_call: TRBV5-1; j_call: TRBJ2-1; cdr3_nt: TGCGCCAGCAGCTTGGGAGGCAGGGTTAACAATGAGCAGTTCTTC; cdr3_aa: CASSLGGRVNNEQFF
d_call: TRBD1; clone_size: once; v_call: TRBV6-6; j_call: TRBJ1-2; cdr3_nt: TGTGCCAGCAGTTACCCCGGACAGGGTGAAGGCTATGGCTACACCTTC; cdr3_aa: CASSYPGQGEGYGYTF
d_call: -; clone_size: once; v_call: TRBV7-9; j_call: TRBJ2-3; cdr3_nt: TGTGCCAGCAGCAACCGGGACAAGCACACAGATACGCAGTATTTT; cdr3_aa: CASSNRDKHTDTQYF
d_call: -; clone_size: many; v_call: TRBV10-3; j_call: TRBJ1-2; cdr3_nt: TGTGCCATCAGGCCCAGGGAAACTAACTATGGCTACACCTTC; cdr3_aa: CAIRPRETNYGYTF
d_call: -; clone_size: many; v_call: TRBV6-2/TRBV6-3; j_call: TRBJ1-2; cdr3_nt: TGTGCCAGCAGTTCGGACACTTACAGGATAAACTATGGCTACACCTTC; cdr3_aa: CASSSDTYRINYGYTF
d_call: -; clone_size: -; v_call: TRBV3-1; j_call: TRBJ2-1; cdr3_nt: TGTGCCAGCAGCCAAACTCTCAATGAGCAGTTCTTC; cdr3_aa: CASSQTLNEQFF
d_call: TRBD1; clone_size: many; v_call: TRBV12-3/TRBV12-4; j_call: TRBJ1-4; cdr3_nt: TGTGCCAGCAGTCCACAGGGGGTGGCGGAAAAACTGTTTTTT; cdr3_aa: CASSPQGVAEKLFF
d_call: TRBD1; clone_size: -; v_call: TRBV6-5; j_call: TRBJ1-4; cdr3_nt: TGTGCCAGCAGGGGATGGGGACAGCGTAATGAAAAACTGTTTTTT; cdr3_aa: CASRGWGQRNEKLFF
d_call: -; clone_size: -; v_call: TRBV21-1; j_call: TRBJ2-6; cdr3_nt: TGTGCCAGCAGCACACGGGACAGGGGCTCTGGGACCAACGTCCTGACTTTC; cdr3_aa: CASSTRDRGSGTNVLTF
d_call: -; clone_size: -; v_call: TRBV2; j_call: TRBJ1-2; cdr3_nt: TGTGCCAGCAGTGAAGCCAGGTTCTATGGCTACACCTTC; cdr3_aa: CASSEARFYGYTF
d_call: TRBD1; clone_size: few; v_call: TRBV12-3/TRBV12-4; j_call: TRBJ2-1; cdr3_nt: TGTGCCAGCACCCTAGGGACAGGGGGTTTGAGGTCCTACAATGAGCAGTTCTTC; cdr3_aa: CASTLGTGGLRSYNEQFF
d_call: TRBD2; clone_size: few; v_call: TRBV4-1; j_call: TRBJ2-1; cdr3_nt: TGCGCCAGCAGCCCAAACTTGCGGGGGACGTACAATGAGCAGTTCTTC; cdr3_aa: CASSPNLRGTYNEQFF
d_call: TRBD1; clone_size: few; v_call: TRBV6-5; j_call: TRBJ1-2; cdr3_nt: TGTGCCAGCAGTACTCCCGGGACAGGGGACGGCTACACCTTC; cdr3_aa: CASSTPGTGDGYTF
d_call: -; clone_size: -; v_call: TRBV5-5; j_call: TRBJ1-1; cdr3_nt: TGTGCCAGCAGCTTGCTGAGGGGCAGGAACACTGAAGCTTTCTTT; cdr3_aa: CASSLLRGRNTEAFF
d_call: -; clone_size: few; v_call: TRBV12-3/TRBV12-4; j_call: TRBJ1-5; cdr3_nt: TGTGCCAGCAGTCCCCGACGAGGCAGGGGCCTCTTCAACGCCAGCAATCAGCCCCAGCATTTT; cdr3_aa: CASSPRRGRGLFNASNQPQHF
d_call: -; clone_size: many; v_call: TRBV7-3; j_call: TRBJ1-1; cdr3_nt: TGTGCCAGCAGCTCTACAGGGCGAACTGAAGCTTTCTTT; cdr3_aa: CASSSTGRTEAFF